The present T cell receptor (beta chain) was sequenced within a study of naive and memory T cell subsets (dated by TCRdb to about 2017). As for the study more broadly: The study applied an open-source, UMI-based TCR alpha and beta sequencing pipeline to sorted naive and memory peripheral blood T cell subsets. IgG serology results and the functional CMV T cell responses were in complete agreement. RNA was DNase-treated and reverse transcribed with TCR constant-region primers, mostly using SuperScript III. Broad study findings and their caveats: After error correction, only a single occurrence was seen for over 85% of naive TCR sequences, so much steeper abundance distributions were produced than in memory subsets. In both CD4 and CD8 cells, a rise in Gini index and a fall in Shannon and inverse Simpson diversity were observed from naive through CM, EM and EMRA. RNA-based TCR counts may be affected by expression changes linked to T cell activation and differentiation. A few larger clonotypes were present in naive repertoires, especially CD8 naive repertoires, and these clonotypes were possibly memory cells re-expressing CD45RA. Clonotypes were defined as single alpha or beta chain sequences, not paired alpha/beta receptors. TCR abundance followed a power law with an exponent that was different for naive and memory subsets but consistent across the three individuals. The repertoire findings for the naive and memory subsets could not be validated against a ground truth, as none was available.

In the germline V gene, CDR1 corresponds to SQVTM and CDR2 to ANQGSEA. Between the V and J ends, shortened by 2 bases and 3 bases respectively, the junction contains 11 bases. The CDR3 spans 13 residues, from the cysteine through the phenylalanine. Only CDR3 DNA remains: 39 bases, in frame from the first base. Receptor libraries were prepared by UMI-ligation and nested PCR. The beta constant-region primer consisted of an equimolar mixture of two oligonucleotides that together covered TRBC1 and TRBC2. The ligated cDNA went through four rounds of PCR with nested alpha and beta constant-region primers together with the SP2 primer. T4 RNA ligase 1 ligated a single-stranded oligonucleotide carrying the SP2 primer and a 12-nucleotide UMI to the cDNA 3' end. Incubation of the ligation reaction was carried out at 16 degrees C for roughly 19-24 hours. To avoid over-amplification, PCR2 was usually performed as a SYBR Green qPCR and halted once a predetermined threshold was reached. Apart from the first purification, every purification step used Agencourt AMPure XP magnetic beads. Library quantification was done by Qubit, followed by a TapeStation check on which the main peak was expected at around 650 bp. Sequencing of the pooled libraries was done on an Illumina MiSeq using v2 2x251 paired-end kits, which typically yielded roughly 0.95-2.3 million reads per sample. Libraries were pooled at approximately 4 nM per sample, and 5-7% PhiX was added to improve cluster recognition. On the study's bioinformatics: Using tag matching that tolerated one base-pair mismatch, Decombinator assigned V and J genes to FASTQ reads that had been processed by Demultiplexor. By using UMIs, Collapsinator corrected both sequencing errors and the frequency errors caused by PCR heterogeneity. CDR3Translator translated TCRs and extracted CDR3s from the conserved cysteine to the FGXG phenylalanine, flagging non-productive sequences. Gini, Shannon entropy and inverse Simpson indices were calculated on repertoires that had been subsampled to equal numbers of UMI-defined TCRs. Within the linear range, a power law was fitted to clonotype abundance distributions using maximum likelihood. On one naive CD8 sample, the pipeline and MIGEC gave similar UMI counts, unique TCR numbers and clonal distributions. In one analysis, naive TCRs that were also found in any memory subset of the same donor were excluded from the naive repertoire. The repertoires were searched for approximately 7,000 CMV-associated CDR3 sequences that had been compiled from VDJdb and a published dataset. The public sequencing data were trimmed at Q25 with fastp and processed into clonotypes with MiXCR by TCRdb, which kept only in-frame beta chains. CDR3 protein sequences are deduplicated, and each keeps its most common genes and DNA. These V and J calls derive from TCRdb rather than the authors' analysis. The sample table records approximately 150,000 distinct CDR3 sequences; under 25% of these occur just once. The ten top clones hold roughly 0.1% of the sample.

This clonotype was counted only a few times. What this receptor recognizes is not known. No base quality information exists; no much larger clone differs at one position. From the second PCR step onward, the TCR alpha chain libraries and the TCR beta chain libraries were amplified separately. To determine each donor's CMV status, fresh PBMCs were stimulated overnight with CMV viral lysate, and IFNgamma production from CD4+ T cells was then assessed. CD4 T cells were positively selected with Miltenyi beads, followed by positive selection of CD8 T cells from the CD4-negative fraction. Cells were stained for CD3, CD4, CD8, CD45RA, CD27 and a live/dead dye and were sorted on a BD Aria II into four subsets based on CD45RA and CD27. A few healthy volunteers provided blood, and each donor's sample was split into CD4 and CD8 T cells and then further divided into four differentiation subsets. Roughly 0.11 L of peripheral blood was drawn per donor, and PBMC were isolated by Ficoll-Paque PLUS density-gradient centrifugation. Sorted cells were lysed in RLT buffer, after which RNA was extracted using a Qiagen RNeasy kit and stored at -80 degrees C.

This clonotype was obtained from a human donor in good health. Sequenced: naive CD4+ T cells from blood. The meaning of the sample's cell subset or site label: naive T cells, CD45RA high CD27+. The rearranged segments are TRBV29-1 and TRBJ2-7, with the D gene call left open. CDR3 region: CSVENLHSYEQYF. The sequenced DNA is TGCAGCGTTGAAAACTTACACAGCTACGAGCAGTACTTC.